This T cell receptor beta chain was profiled in a study of shared clonotypes between healthy human individuals. Running of the assay took place at deep level. Method: immunoSEQ multiplex PCR; TCRdb's copy keeps in-frame clones and lacks some. The repertoire holds millions of clones, with roughly 94% as singletons. V was trimmed by 0 bases and J by 2 bases, leaving 5 bases between them. CDR1 MNHEY and CDR2 SVGAGI come from the germline V gene. The CDR3 consists of 14 residues. Findings and caveats of the study: Sequencing depth was expected to influence donor clonotype sharing.

Notes on this clone: Its antigen is undetermined. This CDR3 is also generated by other DNA sequences in the sample.

What was sequenced was naive CD4+ T cells sorted from blood. The subset denotes: CD45RA+ positively selected. The J gene is TRBJ1-5, the V gene TRBV6-5; D remains unclear. The origin of this receptor is a man aged 18 to 35 in good health. CDR3 sequence: CASSYSRGNQPQHF. CDR3 bases: TGTGCCAGCAGTTACTCAAGGGGCAATCAGCCCCAGCATTTT.